One sample yielded the 23 T cell receptor beta chains listed below, sequenced in a study of blood T cell repertoires in COVID-19. Repertoires were generated with immunoSEQ multiplex PCR, while TCRdb's copy carries only in-frame clones and drops some. Of approximately 200,000 clones in the sample, about 86% were seen once. Sequenced input: PBMCs or T cells enriched from blood (not recorded which). The receptors were sampled from a woman in her twenties or thirties who had been exposed to COVID-19.

The J gene is TRBJ2-6, the V gene TRBV30; 8 bases fit TRBD1. This CDR3 region has 17 residues. The germline V gene encodes CDR1 GTSNPN and CDR2 SVGIG (reference sequence). The ends lost 7 bases at V and 4 bases at J; junction bases unmatched: 15. As DNA, the CDR3 is TGTGCCTTAGGCTGGGGACAGGCCCTGGGGGGGGCCAACGTCCTGACTTTC. This translates into CALGWGQALGGANVLTF.

The sample holds a few counts of this clone. The chain joins TRBV6-5 to TRBJ1-5; D gene unclear. Germline V gene data show CDR1 as MNHEY and CDR2 as SVGAGI. The CDR3 sequence is 13 residues long. The V gene lost 6 bases and the J gene lost 1 base, with 7 bases spanning the gap. The CDR3 region is CASSPMSNQPQHF. The CDR3 DNA is TGTGCCAGCAGCCCCATGAGCAATCAGCCCCAGCATTTT.

The V call is TRBV10-3, the J call TRBJ2-5; TRBD1 matches at 7 bases. The CDR3 spans 14 residues. Trimming took 5 bases from V and 2 from J; bases not matched to a gene: 5. From germline, CDR1 is ENHRY and CDR2 SYGVKD. DNA for the CDR3: TGTGCCATCAGTCCGGGACAGCCGCAAGAGACCCAGTACTTC. This codes for CAISPGQPQETQYF.

This clone was counted between two and nine times. The gene calls are TRBV6-5 and TRBJ1-2; D uncertain. CDR3 length equals 15 residues. With 2 bases removed from V and 8 bases from J, the gap between germline ends came to 18 bases. Germline V gives CDR1 MNHEY, CDR2 SVGAGI. The DNA of the CDR3 is TGTGCCAGCAGTTACACAACCTCGGGAGTCAGCGGCTACACCTTC. Translation gives CASSYTTSGVSGYTF.

The gene calls are TRBV5-1 and TRBJ1-1; D gene unclear. The germline gives CDR1 SGHRS, CDR2 YFSETQ. Trimming left V 4 bases short and J 4 bases short, with 11 bases between. The CDR3 has 13 residues. CDR3 loop: CASSPDGSTEAFF. Here the CDR3 DNA reads TGCGCCAGCAGCCCGGACGGGAGCACTGAAGCTTTCTTT.

The chain links TRBV25-1 to TRBJ1-2; 10 nucleotides line up with TRBD1. The ends lost 1 base at V and 7 bases at J; junction bases unmatched: 6. The CDR3 has 15 amino acids. The germline V gene has CDR1 MGHDK and CDR2 SYGVNS. CDR3 DNA: TGTGCCAGCAGTGAATTGGGGGACAGGGGACTTGGCTACACCTTC. This encodes CASSELGDRGLGYTF.

This rearrangement joins TRBV4-2 to TRBJ1-5; D perhaps matches TRBD1 (5 bases). V lost 4 bases to trimming and J lost 1 base, with 8 bases between them. CDR1 LGHNA and CDR2 YNFKEQ come from the germline V gene. The CDR3 runs 14 residues. CDR3 amino acids: CASSLGLSNQPQHF. The CDR3 region has the DNA TGTGCCAGCAGCCTGGGACTCAGCAATCAGCCCCAGCATTTT.

V usage is TRBV5-6 and J usage is TRBJ2-1; D perhaps matches TRBD2 (6 bases). V was clipped by 7 bases and J by 7 bases, with 12 bases between them. In germline, CDR1 is SGHDT, CDR2 YYEEEE. This CDR3 contains 12 residues. The CDR3: CASLGGENEQFF. The CDR3 DNA reads TGTGCCAGCCTGGGCGGGGAGAATGAGCAGTTCTTC.

This rearrangement joins TRBV19 to TRBJ1-1; 8 bases agree with TRBD1. With 5 bases clipped from V and 5 bases from J, the junction kept 16 bases outside the gene matches. Germline values: CDR1 LNHDA, CDR2 SQIVND (reference sequence). The CDR3 spans 17 residues. The CDR3 here is CASSLLRGTGFGTEAFF. The CDR3 coding sequence is TGTGCCAGTAGTCTTCTGAGGGGGACAGGATTCGGGACTGAAGCTTTCTTT.

This chain connects TRBV6-5 to TRBJ1-1; TRBD1 might be the D (6 bases). This CDR3 spans 12 amino acids. CDR1 is MNHEY and CDR2 is SVGAGI in the germline V gene. Trimming cost V 9 bases and J 1 base, with 9 bases left between them. CDR3 region: CASHRENTEAFF. The CDR3 DNA sequence: TGTGCCAGTCACAGGGAGAACACTGAAGCTTTCTTT.

J is TRBJ1-2 and V is TRBV6-1; D unclear. From germline, CDR1 is MNHNS and CDR2 SASEGT. The CDR3 loop spans 12 amino acids. Between the trimmed V and J ends, which lost 10 bases and 0 bases, there was a span of 9 bases. CDR3 in DNA: TGTGCCATACTAACGCCTAACTATGGCTACACCTTC. It translates to CAILTPNYGYTF.

The gene calls are TRBV7-9 and TRBJ1-5, with D possibly matching TRBD1 (6 bases). The germline V gene encodes CDR1 SEHNR and CDR2 FQNEAQ (reference sequence). This CDR3 is built from 16 residues. Trimming left V 0 bases short and J 4 bases short, with 13 bases between. CDR3 sequence (DNA): TGTGCCAGCAGCTTAGCAAGCCTTACAGGGAATCAGCCCCAGCATTTT. Translation: CASSLASLTGNQPQHF. Full variable domain (rest looked up from reference TRBV7-9 and TRBJ1-5): DTGVSQNPRHKITKRGQNVTFRCDPISEHNRLYWYRQTLGQGPEFLTYFQNEAQLEKSRLLSDRFSAERPKGSFSTLEIQRTEQGDSAMYLCASSLASLTGNQPQHFGDGTRLSIL.

The chain is built from TRBV18 and TRBJ1-1, with TRBD1 identical over 8 bases. The CDR3 length is 16 residues. Germline CDR1 reads KGHSH; CDR2 reads LQKENI. V shed 6 bases, J shed 5 bases, and the junction held 14 bases outside the gene matches. CDR3 sequence (DNA): TGTGCCAGCTCCGCACTCGGACAGGGTAGGTGGACTGAAGCTTTCTTT. As protein: CASSALGQGRWTEAFF. The full variable domain, its missing parts supplied by reference TRBV18 and TRBJ1-1, is NAGVMQNPRHLVRRRGQEARLRCSPMKGHSHVYWYRQLPEEGLKFMVYLQKENIIDESGMPKERFSAEFPKEGPSILRIQQVVRGDSAAYFCASSALGQGRWTEAFFGQGTRLTVV.

CDR3 coding DNA: TGTGCCTGGCGGGGGTTCCCCTCCTACGAGCAGTACTTC. This encodes CAWRGFPSYEQYF. The chain employs TRBV30 and TRBJ2-7; D possibly corresponds to TRBD2 (6 bases). The CDR3 covers 13 residues. Per the germline V gene, CDR1 is GTSNPN and CDR2 is SVGIG (reference sequence). V was shortened by 5 bases and J by 0 bases, with 11 bases between the two germline ends.

This chain links TRBV15 with TRBJ1-5; D not resolved. V was trimmed by 4 bases and J by 4 bases, leaving 11 bases between them. The V gene's germline CDR1 is LNHNV and CDR2 YYDKDF (reference sequence). CDR3 length: 14 residues. The CDR3 loop is CATSIVGHNQPQHF. The CDR3 coding sequence is TGTGCCACCAGCATAGTGGGCCATAATCAGCCCCAGCATTTT.

The chain is built from TRBV4-1 and TRBJ2-4; weak D call: TRBD1 (6 bases). V was pared by 4 bases and J by 1 base, with 8 bases between. The CDR3 totals 14 residues. Germline CDR1 and CDR2: MGHRA and YSYEKL. The CDR3 DNA sequence: TGCGCCAGCAGCCGGGACACGGCCAAAAACATTCAGTACTTC. Protein sequence: CASSRDTAKNIQYF.

Regarding this clone: The sample holds other DNA sequences that translate to the same CDR3. DNA of the CDR3: TGTGCCAGCAGCCTGGACAGTAACTATGGCTACACCTTC. Amino acid sequence: CASSLDSNYGYTF. This chain joins TRBV5-6 and TRBJ1-2; perhaps TRBD1 as D (6 bases). Germline V gene lookup returns CDR1 SGHDT and CDR2 YYEEEE. This CDR3 region has 13 residues. Trimming took 4 bases from V and 1 from J, leaving 8 bases between them.

The rearrangement links TRBV5-1 to TRBJ2-7; 8 bases map to TRBD1. The CDR3 has 14 residues. V was clipped by 1 base and J by 7 bases; unmatched bases: 7. Germline CDR1 and CDR2: SGHRS and YFSETQ. The chain's CDR3 is CASSLRQGLGEQYF. The CDR3 DNA sequence: TGCGCCAGCAGCTTGCGACAGGGGTTAGGTGAGCAGTACTTC.

This clone was detected only a few times. This rearrangement joins TRBV10-3 to TRBJ1-5, with 9 positions matching TRBD1. J gave up 7 bases and V 5 bases, and 6 bases lay outside the gene matches. The CDR3 extends over 14 amino acids. Germline loops: CDR1 ENHRY, CDR2 SYGVKD. The CDR3 DNA reads as TGTGCCATCAGTCTGGACAGGGGAGGGCAGCCCCAGCATTTT. The encoded protein is CAISLDRGGQPQHF.

The rearrangement links TRBV15 to TRBJ1-2; no definite D call. Germline-derived CDR1 and CDR2 are LNHNV and YYDKDF (reference sequence). CDR3 length: 11 residues. Between the trimmed V and J ends, which lost 5 bases and 7 bases, there was a span of 8 bases. The CDR3 loop reads CATSANGGYTF. For the CDR3, the DNA is TGTGCCACCAGCGCGAACGGTGGCTACACCTTC.

The V gene is TRBV5-1, the J gene TRBJ2-3, with D possibly matching TRBD1 (7 bases). Germline V gene data show CDR1 as SGHRS and CDR2 as YFSETQ. The V gene lost 4 bases and the J gene lost 6 bases, with 9 bases spanning the gap. This CDR3 region has 12 residues. CDR3 protein: CASSPGGDTQYF. CDR3 sequence (DNA): TGCGCCAGCAGCCCAGGGGGGGATACGCAGTATTTT. Full variable domain (missing parts from reference TRBV5-1 and TRBJ2-3): KAGVTQTPRYLIKTRGQQVTLSCSPISGHRSVSWYQQTPGQGLQFLFEYFSETQRNKGNFPGRFSGRQFSNSRSEMNVSTLELGDSALYLCASSPGGDTQYFGPGTRLTVL.

V and J are TRBV29-1 and TRBJ1-2; D unresolved. The CDR3 spans 13 residues. Trimming left V 4 bases short and J 5 bases short, with 14 bases between. Germline V gene lookup returns CDR1 SQVTM and CDR2 ANQGSEA. This CDR3 is CSVAPDTSYGYTF. CDR3 sequence (DNA): TGCAGCGTTGCACCCGACACCTCGTATGGCTACACCTTC.

This clone was seen once. V and J are TRBV11-3 and TRBJ1-5; 8 bases map to TRBD1. The CDR3 has 15 residues. J gave up 3 bases and V 5 bases, and 6 bases lay outside the gene matches. The germline CDR1 and CDR2 sequences are SGHNT and YENEEA. The CDR3 nucleotides are TGTGCCAGCAGCCCTGGACAGGGTCCCAATCAGCCCCAGCATTTT. Translating it yields CASSPGQGPNQPQHF.